This T cell receptor beta chain was captured by sequencing in a study of blood T cell repertoires in COVID-19. Per the study methods: Amplification with reference gene primers provided the estimates of nucleated cell counts. Clones were read by immunoSEQ multiplex PCR, and TCRdb kept only the in-frame ones, dropping some. V and J calls plus clone size are reproduced from that table; the DNA served to infer D and trimming. The table records a few hundred thousand clones, 86% of them present only once. Germline V gene sequence: CDR1 SGHRS, CDR2 YFSETQ. The CDR3 consists of 14 residues. V lost 4 bases and J 2 bases, leaving 11 bases between the germline ends.

Source material: peripheral blood. The chain couples TRBV5-1 to TRBJ2-3; the D gene is possibly TRBD1 (6 bases). The receptor's source is a woman younger than 45 who had recovered from COVID-19. The DNA for the CDR3 is TGCGCCAGCAGCCCTGGACAGAACACAGATACGCAGTATTTT. Amino acid sequence: CASSPGQNTDTQYF.